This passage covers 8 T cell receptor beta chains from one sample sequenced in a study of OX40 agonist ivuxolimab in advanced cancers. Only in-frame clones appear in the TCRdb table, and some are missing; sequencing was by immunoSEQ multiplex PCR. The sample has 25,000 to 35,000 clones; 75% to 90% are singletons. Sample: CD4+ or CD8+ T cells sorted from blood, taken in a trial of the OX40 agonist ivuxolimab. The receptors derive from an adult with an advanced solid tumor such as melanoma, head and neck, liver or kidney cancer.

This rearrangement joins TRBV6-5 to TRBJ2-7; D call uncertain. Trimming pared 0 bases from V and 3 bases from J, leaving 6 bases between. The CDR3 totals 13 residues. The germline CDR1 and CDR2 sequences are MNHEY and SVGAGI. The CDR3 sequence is CASSYSWVYEQYF. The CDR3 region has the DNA TGTGCCAGCAGTTACTCATGGGTCTACGAGCAGTACTTC.

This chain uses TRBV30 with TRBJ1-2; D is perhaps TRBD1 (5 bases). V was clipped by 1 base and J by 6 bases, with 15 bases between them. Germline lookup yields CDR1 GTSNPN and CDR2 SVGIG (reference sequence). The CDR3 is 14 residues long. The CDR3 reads CAWSAPTVTDGYTF. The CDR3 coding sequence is TGTGCCTGGAGTGCCCCGACAGTCACGGATGGCTACACCTTC. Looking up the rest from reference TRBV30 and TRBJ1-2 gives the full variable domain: SQTIHQWPATLVQPVGSPLSLECTVEGTSNPNLYWYRQAAGRGLQLLFYSVGIGQISSEVPQNLSASRPQDRQFILSSKKLLLSDSGFYLCAWSAPTVTDGYTFGSGTRLTVV.

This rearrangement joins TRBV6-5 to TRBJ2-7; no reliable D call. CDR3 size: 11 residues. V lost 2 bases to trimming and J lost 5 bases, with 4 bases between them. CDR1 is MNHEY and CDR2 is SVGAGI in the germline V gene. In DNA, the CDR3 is TGTGCCAGCAGTTACCTCCACGAGCAGTACTTC. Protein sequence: CASSYLHEQYF.

This CDR3 is CASSLSRGEQYF. The DNA of the CDR3 is TGTGCCAGCAGTTTGAGCAGGGGTGAGCAGTACTTC. The chain has TRBV27 and TRBJ2-7; tentative D call: TRBD1 (6 bases). The V gene's germline CDR1 is MNHEY and CDR2 SMNVEV (reference sequence). V lost 3 bases to trimming and J lost 7 bases, with 10 bases between them. This CDR3 contains 12 residues.

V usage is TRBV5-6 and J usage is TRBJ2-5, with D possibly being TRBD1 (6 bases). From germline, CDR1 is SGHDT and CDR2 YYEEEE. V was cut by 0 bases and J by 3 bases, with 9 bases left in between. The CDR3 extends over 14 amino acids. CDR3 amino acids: CASSLGTEKETQYF. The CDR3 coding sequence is TGTGCCAGCAGCTTGGGGACAGAGAAAGAGACCCAGTACTTC.

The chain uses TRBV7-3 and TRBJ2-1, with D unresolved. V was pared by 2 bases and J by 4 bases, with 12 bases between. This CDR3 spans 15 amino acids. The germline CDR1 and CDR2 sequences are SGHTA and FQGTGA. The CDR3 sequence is CASSLGYQVYNEQFF. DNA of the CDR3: TGTGCCAGCAGCTTAGGCTACCAGGTTTACAATGAGCAGTTCTTC.

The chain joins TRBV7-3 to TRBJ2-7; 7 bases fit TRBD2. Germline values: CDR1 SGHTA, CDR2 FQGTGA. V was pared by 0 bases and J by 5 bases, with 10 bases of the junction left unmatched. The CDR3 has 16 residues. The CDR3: CASSLTGGISSDEQYF. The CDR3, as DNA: TGTGCCAGCAGCTTAACCGGGGGGATTAGCTCGGACGAGCAGTACTTC.

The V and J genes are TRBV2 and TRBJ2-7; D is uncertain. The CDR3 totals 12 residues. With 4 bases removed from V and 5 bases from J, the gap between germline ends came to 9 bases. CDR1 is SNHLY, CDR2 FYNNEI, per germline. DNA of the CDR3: TGTGCCAGCAGTGCGGACCGCGACGAGCAGTACTTC. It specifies CASSADRDEQYF.